Presented here are 17 T cell receptor beta chains from one specimen sequenced in a study of PD-1 blockade in classical Hodgkin lymphoma. Every patient relapsed after autologous stem cell transplantation, and brentuximab vedotin exposure varied. Using immunoSEQ multiplex PCR, the repertoire was profiled, and TCRdb retains in-frame clones only, with some absent. The sample shows over 85,000 clones, roughly 76% of them seen only once. This specimen was peripheral blood mononuclear cells (PBMCs), taken before the second cycle of nivolumab. Source of these receptors: a human donor with classical Hodgkin lymphoma.

This clone was detected only a few times. CDR3 in amino acids: CASSVTDTEAFF. In DNA, the CDR3 is TGTGCCAGCAGCGTCACAGATACTGAAGCTTTCTTT. The chain couples TRBV9 to TRBJ1-1; D is ambiguous. Germline V gene lookup returns CDR1 SGDLS and CDR2 YYNGEE. The CDR3 extends over 12 amino acids. Trimming took 2 bases from V and 5 from J, leaving 7 bases between them.

V is TRBV5-1 and J is TRBJ2-3; 7 nucleotides agree with TRBD2. The CDR3 loop spans 13 amino acids. CDR1 and CDR2 from the germline V gene are SGHRS and YFSETQ. V lost 4 bases and J lost 10; bases outside the gene matches: 9. The DNA of the CDR3 is TGCGCCAGCAGCCCCGGAAGCCGGGAGGCGCAGTATTTT. Its protein product is CASSPGSREAQYF.

This chain joins TRBV7-2 and TRBJ2-2; D perhaps matches TRBD2 (6 bases). The CDR3 contains 15 residues. In germline, CDR1 is SGHTA, CDR2 FQGNSA. Trimming took off 4 bases at V and 3 bases at J, with 12 bases between the two ends. The chain's CDR3 is CASSSTAGYTGELFF. The CDR3 coding sequence is TGTGCCAGCAGCTCGACGGCGGGATACACCGGGGAGCTGTTTTTT.

The chain has TRBV6-5 and TRBJ1-1; 9 nucleotides match TRBD1. Germline loops: CDR1 MNHEY, CDR2 SVGAGI. The V gene end was trimmed by 6 bases and the J gene end by 1 base; junction bases not matched to a gene: 3. This CDR3 comprises 14 residues. The chain's CDR3 is CASRVTGGNTEAFF. The CDR3 bases are TGTGCCAGCAGGGTGACAGGGGGGAACACTGAAGCTTTCTTT.

This clone was detected once. V and J are TRBV28 and TRBJ2-7; the match to TRBD2 covers 9 bases. J gave up 0 bases and V 5 bases, and 8 bases lay outside the gene matches. Germline CDR1 and CDR2: MDHEN and SYDVKM. The CDR3 is made up of 16 amino acids. The CDR3 DNA reads as TGTGCCAGCAGTCTAATAGCGGGAGAAGTCTCCTACGAGCAGTACTTC. It yields the protein CASSLIAGEVSYEQYF.

The CDR3 loop is CSVKAGADSQQYF. CDR3 DNA: TGCAGCGTTAAGGCGGGAGCCGATTCTCAGCAGTACTTC. The chain employs TRBV29-1 and TRBJ2-7, with 7 bases matching TRBD2. Germline assignment: CDR1 SQVTM and CDR2 ANQGSEA. Trimming took 5 bases from V and 8 from J; bases not matched to a gene: 12. The CDR3 is 13 amino acids.

V usage is TRBV6-1 and J usage is TRBJ2-2, with 8 bases identical to TRBD2. The length of the CDR3 is 12 residues. CDR1 and CDR2 (germline): MNHNS, SASEGT. V dropped 6 bases and J dropped 9; count of bases not matched to a gene: 3. The chain's CDR3 is CASRLAGRELFF. The DNA for the CDR3 is TGTGCCAGCAGATTAGCGGGACGGGAGCTGTTTTTT.

The chain couples TRBV6-5 to TRBJ1-1; D gene ambiguous. Germline values: CDR1 MNHEY, CDR2 SVGAGI. The V end lost 4 bases, the J end lost 2 bases, and 11 bases lay between the germline ends. The CDR3 length is 14 residues. The CDR3 region is CASSLGPSNTEAFF. The CDR3 bases are TGTGCCAGCAGTTTAGGACCCTCTAACACTGAAGCTTTCTTT.

CDR3 residues: CASSPTGFGYTF. The CDR3 DNA reads TGTGCCAGCAGCCCAACAGGGTTCGGCTACACCTTC. This sequence joins TRBV6-5 and TRBJ1-2; possibly TRBD1 for D (6 bases). The ends were cut back, 6 bases at V and 8 bases at J, with 13 bases in the middle. CDR3 length: 12 residues. Per the germline V gene, CDR1 is MNHEY and CDR2 is SVGAGI.

This chain joins TRBV7-2 and TRBJ1-2; TRBD1 matches 8 bases. Germline V gene lookup returns CDR1 SGHTA and CDR2 FQGNSA. The V and J ends lost 1 base and 7 bases, in that order; junction bases with no gene match: 8. The CDR3 is made up of 15 amino acids. The CDR3 DNA reads as TGTGCCAGCAGCTTAGAACCCCAGGGGGCGAGTGGCTACACCTTC. As protein: CASSLEPQGASGYTF.

The CDR3 coding sequence is TGTGCCAGCAGTTTAGATAGCGGGAGGGCGAACACCGGGGAGCTGTTTTTT. It encodes CASSLDSGRANTGELFF. The chain combines TRBV27 with TRBJ2-2, with 11 bases identical to TRBD2. The CDR3 is 17 amino acids. Germline loops: CDR1 MNHEY, CDR2 SMNVEV (reference sequence). With V trimmed by 2 bases and J by 0 bases, 2 bases remained unmatched.

This chain joins TRBV25-1 and TRBJ2-1; D perhaps matches TRBD2 (7 bases). V shed 9 bases and J shed 8 bases, with 20 bases lying between them. Looked up from germline, CDR1 is MGHDK and CDR2 is SYGVNS. The CDR3 has 14 amino acids. The CDR3 region has the DNA TGTGCCAGACCCTTACAGGGAGGGGCCCATGAGCAGTTCTTC. It yields the protein CARPLQGGAHEQFF.

This clone was seen at least ten times. The V and J genes are TRBV19 and TRBJ2-7; TRBD1 aligns across 11 bases. Unmatched junction bases numbered 7, after V lost 4 bases and J lost 5 bases. The CDR3 runs to 15 residues. CDR1 is LNHDA, CDR2 SQIVND, per germline (reference sequence). The DNA for the CDR3 is TGTGCCAGTAGTACGGGGACAGGGGGAGTAAACGAGCAGTACTTC. Protein: CASSTGTGGVNEQYF.

The CDR3 sequence: CASGSTSIGTDTQYF. CDR3 coding DNA: TGTGCCAGCGGTTCGACTAGTATCGGCACAGATACGCAGTATTTT. This rearrangement joins TRBV7-2 to TRBJ2-3; perhaps TRBD2 as D (6 bases). Germline CDR1 SGHTA, CDR2 FQGNSA. This CDR3 has 15 amino acids. V was pared by 8 bases and J by 1 base, with 16 bases between.

The chain couples TRBV5-8 to TRBJ2-5; D remains unclear. V was pared by 1 base and J by 2 bases, with 9 bases between. The CDR3 runs 14 residues. CDR1 SGHTS and CDR2 YDEGEE come from the germline V gene. This CDR3 is CASSLSQLQETQYF. CDR3 DNA: TGTGCCAGCAGCTTGAGTCAGTTACAAGAGACCCAGTACTTC.

This chain connects TRBV7-2 to TRBJ1-4; perhaps TRBD1 as D (5 bases). V was shortened by 2 bases and J by 4 bases, with 11 bases between the two germline ends. Germline values: CDR1 SGHTA, CDR2 FQGNSA. CDR3 size: 15 residues. The chain's CDR3 is CASSLMGGYNEKLFF. DNA for the CDR3: TGTGCCAGCAGCTTAATGGGGGGTTATAATGAAAAACTGTTTTTT.

The chain combines TRBV30 with TRBJ2-7, with TRBD1 as a possible D gene (5 bases). Trimming took 0 bases from V and 6 from J, leaving 12 bases between them. The CDR3 totals 13 residues. Germline V gene data show CDR1 as GTSNPN and CDR2 as SVGIG (reference sequence). The CDR3 protein is CAWSVFSQGEQYF. CDR3 DNA: TGTGCCTGGAGTGTATTTAGCCAGGGCGAGCAGTACTTC. Supplemented by reference TRBV30 and TRBJ2-7, the full variable domain reads SQTIHQWPATLVQPVGSPLSLECTVEGTSNPNLYWYRQAAGRGLQLLFYSVGIGQISSEVPQNLSASRPQDRQFILSSKKLLLSDSGFYLCAWSVFSQGEQYFGPGTRLTVT.